This TCR beta chain originates from a study of T cells in Graves' hyperthyroidism and ophthalmopathy (dated by TCRdb to about 2019). For the study in its entirety: Peripheral blood samples were taken at the time of initial diagnosis, prior to any treatment. To identify TCR V-J signatures that set the groups apart, the researchers used a discovery cohort of about a hundred patients, made up of 43 with Graves' ophthalmopathy and 57 with stable Graves' hyperthyroidism. An independent validation cohort of 18 to 20 hyperthyroidism patients and about 15 patients who later progressed to ophthalmopathy tested prospective prediction of ophthalmopathy. The roughly 90 discovery patients were divided at random into training and test sets in a 7:3 ratio. Thyroid tissue and blood T-cell repertoires from about six Graves' hyperthyroidism patients were also compared in the study. After sampling, hyperthyroidism patients received methimazole starting at 30 mg daily, and ophthalmopathy patients received high-dose intravenous methylprednisolone. According to the paper, TCR Vbeta CDR3 sequencing was carried out on 120 to 150 peripheral blood samples, which came from 40 to 45 ophthalmopathy, 75 to 80 hyperthyroidism and 17 progressor patients. Points the paper makes about the study in general: Sample size was not statistically predetermined, and investigators were not blinded to group allocation. In validation, the model predicted progression to ophthalmopathy a median of roughly 6.2 months before onset, with over 55% sensitivity and roughly 77% specificity. In cross-validation, a model built on a 13 V-J signature told ophthalmopathy apart from stable hyperthyroidism with 85% to 90% sensitivity and about 81% specificity, and in testing the same model reached 80%/75%. Most expanded thyroid clonotypes (frequency above 0.001) were also detected in blood, a finding suggesting that blood repertoires may reflect thyroid immune responses.

In the ophthalmopathy patients, disease was moderately to severely active, with a Clinical Activity Score of 3 or more, a NOSPECS grade of 4 or more, and a duration of less than 3 months. Exclusion was applied to patients with uncontrolled infections, other autoimmune diseases, pregnancy or lactation. Diagnoses relied on clinical symptoms, serum thyroxine and TRAb, thyroid ultrasound and orbital computed tomography. PBMCs were isolated from about 9 ml of fresh peripheral blood by Ficoll-Paque density gradient centrifugation. Trizol reagent was used to extract total RNA, and RNA quality was then checked on an Agilent 2100 Bioanalyzer. The CDR1 and CDR2 encoded by the germline V gene are SGHVS and FQNEAQ. From the cysteine up to the phenylalanine, the CDR3 has a length of 16 residues. Only CDR3 DNA remains: 48 bases, in frame from the first base. Trimming takes 2 bases from V and 5 bases from J, and the germline ends sit 19 bases apart.

This clonotype was seen ten or more times. Its antigen is not yet known. Per-base qualities were not stored, and no clone one base away is much larger. The TCR beta CDR3 regions were amplified from the RNA transcripts. The first round of RT-PCR for the TCR CDR3 was performed with the HTBI primer set and the Qiagen OneStep RT-PCR kit. The libraries were constructed in a second round of multiplex PCR and then size-selected and purified. Libraries were sequenced paired-end with 100 bp reads on an Illumina HiSeq2000. For the original study's pipeline: SOAPnuke was used to process the raw data, throwing out any read that contained adapters or uncalled bases, had a mean Phred below 15, or lacked an exact constant-primer or identifier match. High-quality paired reads were merged with COPE v1.2.5, and unique nucleotide sequences were defined as clonotypes. MiTCR v1.1 was used to align the clonotypes against IMGT TRBV, TRBD and TRBJ reference segments. The analysis was restricted to V-J combinations with a frequency above 0.0001, which together covered over 99% of the repertoires. The TCS score was defined as the ratio of F50 (clonal expansion) to E x V (chaos), calculated using BLOSUM62-based TCRdist between CDR3 peptides within each V-J. Welch's t-statistics and random forest reduced around 550 V-J features to around 14, which were used in a naive Bayes classifier (R e1071). TCRdb took the public reads, trimmed them with fastp at Q25, ran MiXCR for clone calling and kept in-frame beta chains. Identical CDR3 protein sequences are pooled into one entry, listed with their most common genes and DNA. These V and J calls originate from TCRdb's pipeline instead of the authors' own analysis. The sample table holds 350,000 or so distinct CDR3 sequences, of which around 18% were seen once. The leading ten clones occupy 15% to 18% of the sample.

The sequencing sample was made of blood. The chain joins TRBV7-8 to TRBJ2-7; TRBD2 is possibly the D segment (6 matching bases). The receptor was derived from a woman in her forties with Graves' ophthalmopathy. Here is the DNA: TGTGCCAGCAGCTTATTCTACAGCCGGGAGTATAACGAGCAGTACTTC. Translated, it gives CASSLFYSREYNEQYF.